The rows below give T cell receptor beta chains drawn from one sample of a study of T-cell memory formation after mild COVID-19. TCRdb re-called the 5' RACE reads through MiXCR, storing one row per CDR3 protein. The table lists approximately 430,000 distinct CDR3 sequences, about 22% of them singletons. The material sequenced was PBMCs or a T cell subset sorted from them (not recorded which). These receptor sequences come from an adult woman who had mild COVID-19 (a few samples of this study predate the infection). Cell type and time point are not known. CDR3s include the opening cysteine and the closing phenylalanine or tryptophan. D genes are given only for firm matches. Not all rows give a size; the values are once, few, many and, for expanded clones, a class.

CDR3 protein: CAIRGTSGGPGADTQYF; CDR3 DNA: TGTGCCATCAGAGGGACTAGCGGGGGGCCCGGGGCAGATACGCAGTATTTT; clone size: -; V gene: TRBV10-3; J gene: TRBJ2-3; D gene: TRBD2
CDR3 protein: CASSPGGRESNEQFF; CDR3 DNA: TGTGCCAGCAGTCCTGGTGGGCGGGAGAGCAATGAGCAGTTCTTC; clone size: -; V gene: TRBV12-3/TRBV12-4; J gene: TRBJ2-1; D gene: TRBD2
CDR3 protein: CASRTSEYEQYF; CDR3 DNA: TGCGCCAGCAGGACTAGCGAATACGAGCAGTACTTC; clone size: few; V gene: TRBV5-1; J gene: TRBJ2-7; D gene: TRBD2
CDR3 protein: CASSLEGRTSTDTQYF; CDR3 DNA: TGCGCCAGCAGCTTGGAAGGTCGTACTAGCACAGATACGCAGTATTTT; clone size: -; V gene: TRBV5-1; J gene: TRBJ2-3; D gene: -
CDR3 protein: CASSPEALQQYF; CDR3 DNA: TGTGCCAGCTCACCAGAGGCCCTCCAGCAGTACTTC; clone size: few; V gene: TRBV18; J gene: TRBJ2-7; D gene: -
CDR3 protein: CASSIHAANTEAFF; CDR3 DNA: TGTGCCAGTAGTATTCACGCAGCGAACACTGAAGCTTTCTTT; clone size: -; V gene: TRBV19; J gene: TRBJ1-1; D gene: -
CDR3 protein: CSAIELASDTQYF; CDR3 DNA: TGCAGTGCAATTGAACTAGCATCAGATACGCAGTATTTT; clone size: few; V gene: TRBV20-1; J gene: TRBJ2-3; D gene: -
CDR3 protein: CASSFGANTGELFF; CDR3 DNA: TGCGCCAGCAGCTTTGGAGCGAACACCGGGGAGCTGTTTTTT; clone size: many; V gene: TRBV12-3/TRBV12-4; J gene: TRBJ2-2; D gene: -
CDR3 protein: CASSQQFDETQYF; CDR3 DNA: TGTGCCAGCAGCCAACAGTTTGACGAGACCCAGTACTTC; clone size: -; V gene: TRBV6-5; J gene: TRBJ2-5; D gene: -
CDR3 protein: CASRYPGTGFDEQFF; CDR3 DNA: TGCGCCAGCAGATACCCCGGGACAGGGTTTGATGAGCAGTTCTTC; clone size: many; V gene: TRBV5-1; J gene: TRBJ2-1; D gene: TRBD1
CDR3 protein: CASSAPWVRPDTQYF; CDR3 DNA: TGTGCCAGCAGCGCCCCTTGGGTACGGCCAGATACGCAGTATTTT; clone size: few; V gene: TRBV9; J gene: TRBJ2-3; D gene: -
CDR3 protein: CASSQDVGREWGNEQFF; CDR3 DNA: TGCGCCAGCAGCCAAGATGTAGGGCGGGAGTGGGGCAATGAGCAGTTCTTC; clone size: few; V gene: TRBV4-3; J gene: TRBJ2-1; D gene: TRBD2
CDR3 protein: CASSYGLAGTTDTQYF; CDR3 DNA: TGTGCCAGCAGCTACGGACTAGCGGGCACCACAGATACGCAGTATTTT; clone size: -; V gene: TRBV7-9; J gene: TRBJ2-3; D gene: TRBD2
CDR3 protein: CASSSGGHQETQYF; CDR3 DNA: TGTGCCAGCAGCTCTGGGGGCCACCAAGAGACCCAGTACTTC; clone size: few; V gene: TRBV7-9; J gene: TRBJ2-5; D gene: -